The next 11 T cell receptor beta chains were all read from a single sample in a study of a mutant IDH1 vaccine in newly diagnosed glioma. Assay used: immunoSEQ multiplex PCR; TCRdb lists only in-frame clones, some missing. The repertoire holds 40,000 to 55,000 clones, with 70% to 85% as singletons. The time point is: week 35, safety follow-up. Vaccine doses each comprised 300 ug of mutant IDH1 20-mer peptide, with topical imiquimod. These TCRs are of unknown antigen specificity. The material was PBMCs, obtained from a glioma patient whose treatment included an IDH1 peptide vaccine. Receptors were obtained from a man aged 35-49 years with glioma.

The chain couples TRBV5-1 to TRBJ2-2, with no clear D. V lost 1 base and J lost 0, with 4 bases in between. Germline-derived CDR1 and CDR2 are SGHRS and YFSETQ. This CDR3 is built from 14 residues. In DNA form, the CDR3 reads TGCGCCAGCAGCTTGAATTCGAACACCGGGGAGCTGTTTTTT. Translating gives CASSLNSNTGELFF.

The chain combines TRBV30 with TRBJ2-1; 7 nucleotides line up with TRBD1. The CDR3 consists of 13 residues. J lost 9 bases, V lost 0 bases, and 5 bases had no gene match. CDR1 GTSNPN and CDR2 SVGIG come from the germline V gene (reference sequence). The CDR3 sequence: CAWSVRTGGEQFF. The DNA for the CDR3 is TGTGCCTGGAGTGTACGGACAGGTGGTGAGCAGTTCTTC.

The CDR3 DNA reads TGTGCCAGCTCACCACGAAGCGGTACAGATACGCAGTATTTT. Amino acid sequence: CASSPRSGTDTQYF. This chain uses TRBV18 with TRBJ2-3; tentatively, D is TRBD2 (5 bases). The V end lost 1 base, the J end lost 3 bases, and 8 bases lay between the germline ends. Germline CDR1 KGHSH, CDR2 LQKENI. CDR3 length equals 14 residues.

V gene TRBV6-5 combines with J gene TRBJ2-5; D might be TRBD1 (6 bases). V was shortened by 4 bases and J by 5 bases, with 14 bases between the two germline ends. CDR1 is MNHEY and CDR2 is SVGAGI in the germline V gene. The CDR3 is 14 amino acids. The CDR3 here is CASSSTGFRETQYF. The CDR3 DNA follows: TGTGCCAGCAGTTCTACAGGGTTCAGGGAGACCCAGTACTTC.

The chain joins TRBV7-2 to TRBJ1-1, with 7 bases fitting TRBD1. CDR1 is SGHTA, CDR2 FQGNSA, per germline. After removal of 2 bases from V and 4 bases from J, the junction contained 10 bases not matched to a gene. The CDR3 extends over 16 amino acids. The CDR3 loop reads CASSLWGDSSSTEAFF. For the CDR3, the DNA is TGTGCCAGCAGCTTATGGGGGGACAGCAGCAGCACTGAAGCTTTCTTT.

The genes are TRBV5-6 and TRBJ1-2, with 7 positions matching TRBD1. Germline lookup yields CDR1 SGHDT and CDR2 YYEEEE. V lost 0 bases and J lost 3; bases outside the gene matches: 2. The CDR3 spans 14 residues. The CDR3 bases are TGTGCCAGCAGCTTGGAACAGGGGCACTATGGCTACACCTTC. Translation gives CASSLEQGHYGYTF.

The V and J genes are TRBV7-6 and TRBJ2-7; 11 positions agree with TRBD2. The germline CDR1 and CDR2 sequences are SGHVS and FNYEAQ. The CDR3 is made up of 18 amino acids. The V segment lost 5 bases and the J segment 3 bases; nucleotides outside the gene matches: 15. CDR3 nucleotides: TGTGCCAGCAGCGCCCTTCCCCCGACTAGCGGGGCTTACTACGAGCAGTACTTC. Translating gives CASSALPPTSGAYYEQYF.

The CDR3 DNA follows: TGTGCCAGCAGTTACCGTCCCTCAGGAGGGGGCTACGAGCAGTACTTC. This codes for CASSYRPSGGGYEQYF. This sequence joins TRBV6-5 and TRBJ2-7, with D possibly called TRBD1 or TRBD2 (6 bases each). CDR1 is MNHEY and CDR2 is SVGAGI in the germline V gene. The CDR3 has 16 residues. The V gene lost 2 bases and the J gene lost 3 bases, with 17 bases spanning the gap.

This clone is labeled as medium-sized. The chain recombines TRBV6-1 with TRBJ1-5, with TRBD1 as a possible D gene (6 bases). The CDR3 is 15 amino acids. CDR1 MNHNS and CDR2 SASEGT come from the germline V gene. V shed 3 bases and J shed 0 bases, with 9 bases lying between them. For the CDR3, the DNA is TGTGCCAGCAGTGAGGAAGGGGGTAGCAATCAGCCCCAGCATTTT. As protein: CASSEEGGSNQPQHF.

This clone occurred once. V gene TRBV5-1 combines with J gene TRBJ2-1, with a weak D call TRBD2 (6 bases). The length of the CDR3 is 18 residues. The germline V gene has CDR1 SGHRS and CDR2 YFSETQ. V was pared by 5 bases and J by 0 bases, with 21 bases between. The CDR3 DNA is TGCGCCAGCAGTTGGGGGGTACTCGGGACGGGCTCCTACAATGAGCAGTTCTTC. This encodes CASSWGVLGTGSYNEQFF. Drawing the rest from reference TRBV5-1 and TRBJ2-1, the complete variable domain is KAGVTQTPRYLIKTRGQQVTLSCSPISGHRSVSWYQQTPGQGLQFLFEYFSETQRNKGNFPGRFSGRQFSNSRSEMNVSTLELGDSALYLCASSWGVLGTGSYNEQFFGPGTRLTVL.

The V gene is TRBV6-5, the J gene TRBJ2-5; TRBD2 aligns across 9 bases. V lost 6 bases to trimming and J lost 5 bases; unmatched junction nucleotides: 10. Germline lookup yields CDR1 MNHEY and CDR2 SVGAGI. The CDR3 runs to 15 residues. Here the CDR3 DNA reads TGTGCCAGCAGGAGGGGACTAGCTCCACCCGAGACCCAGTACTTC. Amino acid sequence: CASRRGLAPPETQYF.